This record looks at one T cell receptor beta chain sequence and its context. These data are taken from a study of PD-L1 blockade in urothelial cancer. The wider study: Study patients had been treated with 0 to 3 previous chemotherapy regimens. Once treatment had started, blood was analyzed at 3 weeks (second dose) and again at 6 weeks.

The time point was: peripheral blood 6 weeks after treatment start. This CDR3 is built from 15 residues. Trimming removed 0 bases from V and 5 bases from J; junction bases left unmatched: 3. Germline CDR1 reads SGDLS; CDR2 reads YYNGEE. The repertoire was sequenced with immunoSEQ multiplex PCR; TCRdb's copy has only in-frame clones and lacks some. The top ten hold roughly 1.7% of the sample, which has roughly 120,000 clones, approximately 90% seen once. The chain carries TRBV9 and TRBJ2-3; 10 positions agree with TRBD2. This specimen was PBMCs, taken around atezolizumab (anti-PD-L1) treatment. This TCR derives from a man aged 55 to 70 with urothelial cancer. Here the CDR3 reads CASSVGLAGGDTQYF. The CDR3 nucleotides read TGTGCCAGCAGCGTAGGTTTAGCGGGAGGAGATACGCAGTATTTT.